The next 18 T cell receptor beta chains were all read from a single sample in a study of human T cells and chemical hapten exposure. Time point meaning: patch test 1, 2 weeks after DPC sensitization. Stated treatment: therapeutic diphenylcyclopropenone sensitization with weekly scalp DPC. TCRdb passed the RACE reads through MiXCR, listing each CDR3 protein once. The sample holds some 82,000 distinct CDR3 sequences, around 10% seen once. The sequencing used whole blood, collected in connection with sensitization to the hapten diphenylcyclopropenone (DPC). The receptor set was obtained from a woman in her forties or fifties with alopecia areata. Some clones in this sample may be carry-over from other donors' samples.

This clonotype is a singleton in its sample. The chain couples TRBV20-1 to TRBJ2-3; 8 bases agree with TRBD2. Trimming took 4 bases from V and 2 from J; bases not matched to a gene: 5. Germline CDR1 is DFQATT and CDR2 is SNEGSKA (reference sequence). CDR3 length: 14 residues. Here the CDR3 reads CSATREGYTDTQYF. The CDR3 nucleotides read TGCAGTGCTACCCGGGAGGGCTACACAGATACGCAGTATTTT.

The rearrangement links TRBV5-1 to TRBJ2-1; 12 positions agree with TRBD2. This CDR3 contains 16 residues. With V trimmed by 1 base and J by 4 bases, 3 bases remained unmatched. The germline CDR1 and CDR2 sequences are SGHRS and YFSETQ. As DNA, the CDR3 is TGCGCCAGCAGCTTGACTAGCGGGAGGCCGTACAATGAGCAGTTCTTC. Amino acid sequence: CASSLTSGRPYNEQFF.

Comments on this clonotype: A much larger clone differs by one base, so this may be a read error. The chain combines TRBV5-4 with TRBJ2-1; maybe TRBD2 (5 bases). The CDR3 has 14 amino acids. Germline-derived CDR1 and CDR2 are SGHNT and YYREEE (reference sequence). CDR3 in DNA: TGTGCCAGCACCTCCGGGGAGTCCTACAATGACCAGTTCTTC. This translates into CASTSGESYNDQFF. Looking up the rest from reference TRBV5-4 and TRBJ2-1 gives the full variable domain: ETGVTQSPTHLIKTRGQQVTLRCSSQSGHNTVSWYQQALGQGPQFIFQYYREEENGRGNFPPRFSGLQFPNYSSELNVNALELDDSALYLCASTSGESYNDQFFGPGTRLTVL.

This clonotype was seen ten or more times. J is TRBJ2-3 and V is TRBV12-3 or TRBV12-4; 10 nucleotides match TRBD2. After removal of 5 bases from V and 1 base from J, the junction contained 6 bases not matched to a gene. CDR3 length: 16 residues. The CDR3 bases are TGTGCCAGCAGTCCTGGACTAGCGGAAGGCACAGATACGCAGTATTTT. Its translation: CASSPGLAEGTDTQYF.

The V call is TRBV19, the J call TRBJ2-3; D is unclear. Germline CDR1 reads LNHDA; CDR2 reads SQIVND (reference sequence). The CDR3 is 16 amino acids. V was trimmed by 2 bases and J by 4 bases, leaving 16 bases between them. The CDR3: CASSILSSLWPDTQYF. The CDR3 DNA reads TGTGCCAGTAGTATATTGTCTAGTCTGTGGCCAGATACGCAGTATTTT.

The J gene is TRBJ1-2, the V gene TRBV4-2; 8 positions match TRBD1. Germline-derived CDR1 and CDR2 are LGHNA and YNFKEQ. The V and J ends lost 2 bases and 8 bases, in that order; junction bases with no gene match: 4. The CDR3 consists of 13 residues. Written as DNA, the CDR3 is TGTGCCAGCAGCCAAACGACAGGGGAAGGCTACACCTTC. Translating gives CASSQTTGEGYTF.

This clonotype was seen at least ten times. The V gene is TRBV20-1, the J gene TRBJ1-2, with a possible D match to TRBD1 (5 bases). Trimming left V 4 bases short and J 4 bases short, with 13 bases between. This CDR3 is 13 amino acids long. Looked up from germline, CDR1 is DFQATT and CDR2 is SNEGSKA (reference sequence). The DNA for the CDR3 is TGCAGTGCTACCCCACAGGAGTTCTATGGCTACACCTTC. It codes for CSATPQEFYGYTF.

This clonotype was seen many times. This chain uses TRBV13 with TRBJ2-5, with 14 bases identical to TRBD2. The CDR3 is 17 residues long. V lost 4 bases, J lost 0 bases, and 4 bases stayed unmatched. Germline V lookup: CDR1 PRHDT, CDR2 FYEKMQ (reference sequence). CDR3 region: CASSSRLAGGYQETQYF. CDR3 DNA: TGTGCCAGCAGCTCCCGACTAGCGGGGGGGTACCAAGAGACCCAGTACTTC. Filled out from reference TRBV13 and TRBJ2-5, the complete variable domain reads AAGVIQSPRHLIKEKRETATLKCYPIPRHDTVYWYQQGPGQDPQFLISFYEKMQSDKGSIPDRFSAQQFSDYHSELNMSSLELGDSALYFCASSSRLAGGYQETQYFGPGTRLLVL.

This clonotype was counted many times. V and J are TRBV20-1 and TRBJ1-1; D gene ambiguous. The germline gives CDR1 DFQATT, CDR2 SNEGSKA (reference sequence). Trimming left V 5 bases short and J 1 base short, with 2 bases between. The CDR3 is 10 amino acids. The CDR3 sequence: CSAGNTEAFF. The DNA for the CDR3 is TGCAGTGCTGGGAACACTGAAGCTTTCTTT.

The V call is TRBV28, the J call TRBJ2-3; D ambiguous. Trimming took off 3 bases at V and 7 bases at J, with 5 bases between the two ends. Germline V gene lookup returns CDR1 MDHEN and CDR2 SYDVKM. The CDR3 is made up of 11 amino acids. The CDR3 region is CASSLRYTQYF. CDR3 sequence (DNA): TGTGCCAGCAGTTTGAGGTATACGCAGTATTTT.

CDR3 nucleotide sequence: TGTGCCAGCAGTTTCGTAGCAAACACTGAAGCTTTCTTT. Translation gives CASSFVANTEAFF. This chain uses TRBV28 with TRBJ1-1; D remains ambiguous. CDR1 and CDR2 from the germline V gene are MDHEN and SYDVKM. V was trimmed by 3 bases and J by 2 bases, leaving 7 bases between them. The CDR3 runs to 13 residues.

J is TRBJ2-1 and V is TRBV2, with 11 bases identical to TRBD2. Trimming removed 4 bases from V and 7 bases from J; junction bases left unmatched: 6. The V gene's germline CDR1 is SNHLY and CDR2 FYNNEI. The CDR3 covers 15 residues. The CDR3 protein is CASSVGLAVGNEQFF. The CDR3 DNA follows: TGTGCCAGCAGTGTGGGACTAGCGGTGGGGAATGAGCAGTTCTTC.

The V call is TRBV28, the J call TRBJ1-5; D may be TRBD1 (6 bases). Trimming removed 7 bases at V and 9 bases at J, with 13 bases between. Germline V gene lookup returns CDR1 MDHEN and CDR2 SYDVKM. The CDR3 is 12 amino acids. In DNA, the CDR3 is TGTGCCAGCACGTGGGGGCTCTGGCCCCAGCATTTT. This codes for CASTWGLWPQHF.

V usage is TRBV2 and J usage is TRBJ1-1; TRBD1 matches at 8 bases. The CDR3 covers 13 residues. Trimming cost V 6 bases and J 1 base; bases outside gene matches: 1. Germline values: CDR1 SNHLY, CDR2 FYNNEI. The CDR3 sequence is CASRGQGNTEAFF. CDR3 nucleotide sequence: TGTGCCAGCAGAGGACAGGGGAACACTGAAGCTTTCTTT.

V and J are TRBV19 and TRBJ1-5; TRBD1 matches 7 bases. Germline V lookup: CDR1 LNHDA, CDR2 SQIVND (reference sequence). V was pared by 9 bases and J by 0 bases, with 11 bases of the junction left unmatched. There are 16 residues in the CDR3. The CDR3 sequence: CASTPGQPYSNQPQHF. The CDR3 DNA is TGTGCCAGCACTCCGGGACAGCCCTATAGCAATCAGCCCCAGCATTTT.

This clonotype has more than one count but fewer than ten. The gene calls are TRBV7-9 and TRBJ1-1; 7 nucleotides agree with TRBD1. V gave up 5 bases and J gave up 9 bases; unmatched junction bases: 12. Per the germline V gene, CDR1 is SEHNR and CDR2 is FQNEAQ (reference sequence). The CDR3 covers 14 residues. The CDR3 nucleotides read TGTGCCAGCAGCCCCAGGGACAGCTCATCTCAAGCTTTCTTT. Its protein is CASSPRDSSSQAFF.

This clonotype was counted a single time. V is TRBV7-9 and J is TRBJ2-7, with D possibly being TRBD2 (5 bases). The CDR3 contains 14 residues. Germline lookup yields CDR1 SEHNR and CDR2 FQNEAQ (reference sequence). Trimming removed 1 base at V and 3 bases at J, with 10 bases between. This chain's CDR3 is CASSLGRTLYEQYF. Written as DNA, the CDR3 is TGTGCCAGCAGCTTAGGACGGACTCTCTACGAGCAGTACTTC. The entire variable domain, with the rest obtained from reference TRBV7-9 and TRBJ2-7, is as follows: DTGVSQNPRHKITKRGQNVTFRCDPISEHNRLYWYRQTLGQGPEFLTYFQNEAQLEKSRLLSDRFSAERPKGSFSTLEIQRTEQGDSAMYLCASSLGRTLYEQYFGPGTRLTVT.

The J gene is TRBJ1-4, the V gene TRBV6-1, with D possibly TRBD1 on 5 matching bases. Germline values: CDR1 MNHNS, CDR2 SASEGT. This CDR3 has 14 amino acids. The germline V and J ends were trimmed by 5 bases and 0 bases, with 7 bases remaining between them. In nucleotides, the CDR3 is TGTGCCAGCAGTAAACAGGCAACTAATGAAAAACTGTTTTTT. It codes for CASSKQATNEKLFF.